Below are 30 T cell receptor beta chains sequenced from a single sample in a study of beta chain features in type 1 diabetes. Expressed TCRB transcripts were sequenced, since all the RNA that had been isolated was reverse transcribed. Method: immunoSEQ multiplex PCR; TCRdb's copy keeps in-frame clones and lacks some. The sample holds around 240,000 clones; about 9.3% are singletons and the top ten take around 0.037%. Sequencing was carried out using naive CD4+ T cells from blood. The receptors derive from a young woman in good health.

This clone showed up just a few times. The chain combines TRBV18 with TRBJ2-7, with D possibly being TRBD2 (6 bases). This CDR3 region has 15 residues. CDR1 is KGHSH and CDR2 is LQKENI in the germline V gene. Trimming removed 4 bases at V and 5 bases at J, with 18 bases between. The CDR3 DNA is TGTGCCAGCTCACGCGCAGGAGGGAGCGGCAACGAGCAGTACTTC. Translation gives CASSRAGGSGNEQYF.

This clone was counted between two and nine times. The CDR3 sequence is CASSLGNRVPDEQYF. The CDR3 bases are TGCGCCAGCAGTCTAGGAAACAGGGTTCCAGACGAGCAGTACTTC. The rearrangement links TRBV23-1 to TRBJ2-7, with D possibly being TRBD1 (6 bases). TRBV23-1 is reported as an ORF; its role is uncertain. This CDR3 has 15 residues. Trimming took off 4 bases at V and 5 bases at J, with 18 bases between the two ends.

The chain employs TRBV23-1 and TRBJ1-2, with D uncertain. TRBV23-1 is an ORF for which the function is uncertain. Between the trimmed V and J ends, which lost 0 bases and 1 base, there was a span of 21 bases. CDR3 length: 19 amino acids. The CDR3 nucleotides are TGCGCCAGCAGTCAATCTTTAGCCAAGAGGATTTCAGATAACTATGGCTACACCTTC. Protein sequence: CASSQSLAKRISDNYGYTF.

The chain is built from TRBV7-9 and TRBJ1-1; tentatively, D is TRBD1 (5 bases). The CDR3 has 13 amino acids. V lost 5 bases, J lost 1 base, and 8 bases lay in between. Per the germline V gene, CDR1 is SEHNR and CDR2 is FQNEAQ (reference sequence). CDR3 loop: CASSQTGNTEAFF. The CDR3 DNA is TGTGCCAGCAGCCAAACAGGGAACACTGAAGCTTTCTTT.

The V and J genes are TRBV7-9 and TRBJ2-5; 7 bases map to TRBD2. The CDR3 is 14 residues long. The germline V gene has CDR1 SEHNR and CDR2 FQNEAQ (reference sequence). With V trimmed by 4 bases and J by 2 bases, 4 bases remained unmatched. The CDR3 reads CASSSGGGQETQYF. CDR3 nucleotides: TGTGCCAGCAGCTCTGGGGGGGGGCAAGAGACCCAGTACTTC.

The genes are TRBV28 and TRBJ1-1; a possible D gene is TRBD1 (6 bases). The CDR3 is 13 amino acids. With 3 bases removed from V and 7 bases from J, the gap between germline ends came to 12 bases. CDR1 is MDHEN and CDR2 is SYDVKM in the germline V gene. The CDR3 sequence is CASSLTRRGEAFF. In DNA, the CDR3 is TGTGCCAGCAGTTTGACACGCAGGGGTGAAGCTTTCTTT.

This clone was seen only a few times. The rearrangement joins TRBV18 to TRBJ2-7; the D gene is possibly TRBD2 (6 bases). The germline CDR1 and CDR2 sequences are KGHSH and LQKENI. Trimming shortened V by 3 bases and J by 5 bases, and 20 bases separated the two germline ends. This CDR3 has 16 residues. This CDR3 reads CASSPQFSGARHEQYF. The CDR3 nucleotides are TGTGCCAGCTCACCGCAATTCTCGGGAGCGCGACACGAGCAGTACTTC. The variable domain in full, with the rest retrieved from reference TRBV18 and TRBJ2-7, is NAGVMQNPRHLVRRRGQEARLRCSPMKGHSHVYWYRQLPEEGLKFMVYLQKENIIDESGMPKERFSAEFPKEGPSILRIQQVVRGDSAAYFCASSPQFSGARHEQYFGPGTRLTVT.

This clone was counted between two and nine times. V gene TRBV27 combines with J gene TRBJ1-1; 7 bases align to TRBD1. Germline trimming cut 4 bases from V and 5 bases from J; bases unmatched to any gene: 4. Per the germline V gene, CDR1 is MNHEY and CDR2 is SMNVEV (reference sequence). The CDR3 is 13 amino acids. The CDR3 sequence is CASSWDRTTEAFF. CDR3 in DNA: TGTGCCAGCAGTTGGGACAGAACAACTGAAGCTTTCTTT.

This clone was recorded a few times. The chain has TRBV5-1 and TRBJ2-5; 10 nucleotides align to TRBD2. Trimming took 6 bases from V and 5 from J; bases not matched to a gene: 10. CDR3 size: 15 residues. CDR1 is SGHRS, CDR2 YFSETQ, per germline. Written as DNA, the CDR3 is TGCGCCAGCACCCTTGGGCTAGCGGGAGTTGAGACCCAGTACTTC. Residues: CASTLGLAGVETQYF.

The chain recombines TRBV5-1 with TRBJ1-5; 9 nucleotides align to TRBD1. J gave up 5 bases and V 8 bases, and 11 bases lay outside the gene matches. The CDR3 is made up of 15 amino acids. CDR1 and CDR2 (germline): SGHRS, YFSETQ. This CDR3 reads CASFYKDRGDQPQHF. The CDR3, as DNA: TGCGCCAGTTTCTATAAGGACAGGGGTGATCAGCCCCAGCATTTT.

This clone was detected a few times. The rearrangement uses TRBV7-9 and TRBJ1-2, with 10 bases fitting TRBD1. This CDR3 is built from 15 residues. Losses at the gene ends were 7 bases for V and 4 bases for J; bases not matched to a gene: 9. Per the germline V gene, CDR1 is SEHNR and CDR2 is FQNEAQ (reference sequence). The CDR3 bases are TGTGCCAGCACCGCCCCCCGGACAGGGGGCTATGGCTACACCTTC. It is translated as CASTAPRTGGYGYTF.

This sequence joins TRBV7-3 and TRBJ2-3; 11 bases align to TRBD2. This CDR3 is 15 amino acids long. V shed 5 bases, J shed 5 bases, and the junction held 6 bases outside the gene matches. Germline V lookup: CDR1 SGHTA, CDR2 FQGTGA. The CDR3 nucleotides are TGTGCCAGCAGCATTAGCGGGGGGGCCGGAGATACGCAGTATTTT. It codes for CASSISGGAGDTQYF.

This clone was seen more than once but under ten times. The chain carries TRBV11-2 and TRBJ2-4, with D perhaps matching TRBD2 (5 bases). Germline loops: CDR1 SGHAT, CDR2 FQNNGV. V lost 8 bases and J lost 0, with 26 bases in between. The CDR3 totals 19 residues. CDR3 residues: CASVVCGLRTRLAKNIQYF. The CDR3 coding sequence is TGTGCCAGCGTCGTCTGTGGACTTCGGACCCGACTAGCCAAAAACATTCAGTACTTC.

This chain connects TRBV30 to TRBJ2-3, with TRBD2 matching over 10 bases. The CDR3 length is 14 residues. The germline V gene encodes CDR1 GTSNPN and CDR2 SVGIG (reference sequence). The trim removed 2 bases at V and 13 bases at J, leaving 12 bases unmatched. The CDR3 DNA reads as TGTGCCTGGAGTCGGACTAGCGGATCACAGATAGAGTATTTT. This encodes CAWSRTSGSQIEYF.

This clone was counted a few times. The chain has TRBV6-6 and TRBJ1-1; no definite D call. The CDR3 consists of 14 residues. Germline V gives CDR1 MNHNY, CDR2 SVGAGI (reference sequence). V lost 10 bases and J lost 6, with 21 bases in between. The CDR3 nucleotides read TGTGCCAACGATATGGGCCCTAATGGCGCTGAAGCTTTCTTT. Its translation is CANDMGPNGAEAFF.

The chain carries TRBV18 and TRBJ2-7; possibly TRBD2 for D (7 bases). The germline V gene has CDR1 KGHSH and CDR2 LQKENI. CDR3 length: 15 amino acids. Trimming took 2 bases from V and 7 from J, leaving 18 bases between them. The DNA of the CDR3 is TGTGCCAGCTCACCATTGGACAGCGGGGCTCTGGAGCAGTACTTC. Translated: CASSPLDSGALEQYF. The full variable domain, its missing parts supplied by reference TRBV18 and TRBJ2-7, is NAGVMQNPRHLVRRRGQEARLRCSPMKGHSHVYWYRQLPEEGLKFMVYLQKENIIDESGMPKERFSAEFPKEGPSILRIQQVVRGDSAAYFCASSPLDSGALEQYFGPGTRLTVT.

The rearrangement links TRBV11-1 to TRBJ2-3; D is possibly TRBD1 (5 bases). The V end lost 1 base, the J end lost 4 bases, and 6 bases lay between the germline ends. The CDR3 loop spans 13 amino acids. CDR1 SGHAT and CDR2 FQDESV come from the germline V gene (reference sequence). CDR3 coding DNA: TGTGCCAGCAGCTTAGTCAGGGCAGATACGCAGTATTTT. It encodes CASSLVRADTQYF.

The chain carries TRBV18 and TRBJ2-1; TRBD2 matches at 7 bases. V lost 6 bases to trimming and J lost 0 bases; unmatched junction nucleotides: 11. The CDR3 is 17 amino acids. The germline V gene encodes CDR1 KGHSH and CDR2 LQKENI. CDR3 nucleotides: TGTGCCAGCTCCTCCGGGACGGGGGGTAGCTCCTACAATGAGCAGTTCTTC. This gives the protein CASSSGTGGSSYNEQFF.

The CDR3 here is CASSVGTTGELFF. The CDR3 DNA is TGTGCCAGCAGCGTAGGGACAACCGGGGAGCTGTTTTTT. This sequence joins TRBV9 and TRBJ2-2; tentatively, D is TRBD1 (5 bases). The CDR3 totals 13 residues. Germline CDR1 and CDR2: SGDLS and YYNGEE. V dropped 0 bases and J dropped 5 bases, with 5 bases sitting between them.

The rearrangement joins TRBV5-4 to TRBJ1-5; 7 bases are shared with TRBD1. This CDR3 is 15 amino acids long. CDR1 is SGHNT and CDR2 is YYREEE in the germline V gene (reference sequence). The V gene end was trimmed by 4 bases and the J gene end by 3 bases; junction bases not matched to a gene: 7. CDR3 in amino acids: CASSVAGGVNQPQHF. CDR3 in DNA: TGTGCCAGCAGCGTCGCAGGGGGTGTCAATCAGCCCCAGCATTTT.

This clone was recorded a few times. CDR3 protein: CASSPIPGQEANYGYTF. CDR3 in DNA: TGTGCCAGCTCGCCAATTCCGGGACAGGAAGCTAACTATGGCTACACCTTC. This rearrangement joins TRBV18 to TRBJ1-2; 8 nucleotides agree with TRBD1. The CDR3 has 17 amino acids. CDR1 and CDR2 (germline): KGHSH, LQKENI. Losses at the gene ends were 6 bases for V and 0 bases for J; bases not matched to a gene: 12. The variable domain in full, completed from reference TRBV18 and TRBJ1-2, reads NAGVMQNPRHLVRRRGQEARLRCSPMKGHSHVYWYRQLPEEGLKFMVYLQKENIIDESGMPKERFSAEFPKEGPSILRIQQVVRGDSAAYFCASSPIPGQEANYGYTFGSGTRLTVV.

Only a few counts were recorded for this clone. The J gene is TRBJ1-2, the V gene TRBV4-2, with TRBD1 matching over 8 bases. Germline CDR1 and CDR2: LGHNA and YNFKEQ. CDR3 length: 18 residues. Losses at the gene ends were 1 base for V and 6 bases for J; bases not matched to a gene: 16. The CDR3 region has the DNA TGTGCCAGCAGCCAAGTTGTGGTTCGAGACAGGGGTATGGATGGCTACACCTTC. Its protein product is CASSQVVVRDRGMDGYTF.

This clone has just a few counts. The rearrangement uses TRBV30 and TRBJ1-5; D gene uncertain. Per germline, CDR1 GTSNPN and CDR2 SVGIG (reference sequence). This CDR3 contains 13 residues. Trimming pared 2 bases from V and 3 bases from J, leaving 8 bases between. The CDR3 DNA follows: TGTGCCTGGAGTAGACAAGACAATCAGCCCCAGCATTTT. It specifies CAWSRQDNQPQHF.

The chain employs TRBV7-6 and TRBJ1-5, with D unclear. Deletions cut 1 base from V and 2 bases from J, with 12 bases between. The CDR3 consists of 16 residues. Germline assignment: CDR1 SGHVS and CDR2 FNYEAQ. Here the CDR3 reads CASSLGGGYGNQPQHF. CDR3 coding DNA: TGTGCCAGCAGCTTAGGGGGAGGGTATGGCAATCAGCCCCAGCATTTT.

This clone was observed once. V and J are TRBV7-6 and TRBJ2-7; 7 nucleotides align to TRBD2. Germline CDR1 is SGHVS and CDR2 is FNYEAQ. The length of the CDR3 is 15 residues. The V and J ends lost 5 bases and 0 bases, in that order; junction bases with no gene match: 7. This CDR3 reads CASSREALSSYEQYF. Here the CDR3 DNA reads TGTGCCAGCAGCCGGGAGGCGCTGAGCTCCTACGAGCAGTACTTC.

The chain has TRBV14 and TRBJ2-7; 10 bases match TRBD2. CDR1 is SGHDN and CDR2 is FVKESK in the germline V gene. This CDR3 has 17 residues. After removal of 0 bases from V and 4 bases from J, the junction contained 9 bases not matched to a gene. The DNA of the CDR3 is TGTGCCAGCAGCCAAGATCGCCCAGCGGGAGGGAAATACGAGCAGTACTTC. This gives the protein CASSQDRPAGGKYEQYF.

In nucleotides, the CDR3 is TGTGCCAGCAGCCAAGCGGCCAGCGGGAGACTAGGGGCCACAGATACGCAGTATTTT. Amino acid sequence: CASSQAASGRLGATDTQYF. This chain connects TRBV4-2 to TRBJ2-3; 8 positions match TRBD2. Germline values: CDR1 LGHNA, CDR2 YNFKEQ. Trimming at V came to 1 base and at J to 2 bases, leaving 14 bases not matched to a gene. The CDR3 has 19 amino acids.

CDR3 residues: CASSVSMGQTGELFF. The CDR3 coding sequence is TGTGCCAGCAGCGTCTCAATGGGGCAGACCGGGGAGCTGTTTTTT. The V gene is TRBV9, the J gene TRBJ2-2, with D maybe TRBD1 (5 bases). The germline V gene encodes CDR1 SGDLS and CDR2 YYNGEE. Trimming removed 2 bases from V and 5 bases from J, with 13 bases in between. CDR3 size: 15 residues.

This clone was detected a few times. This chain links TRBV6-5 with TRBJ1-4, with 7 bases fitting TRBD1. V lost 6 bases to trimming and J lost 5 bases; unmatched junction nucleotides: 3. CDR1 MNHEY and CDR2 SVGAGI come from the germline V gene. The CDR3 is made up of 13 amino acids. The CDR3 region is CASRPTGNEKLFF. Here the CDR3 DNA reads TGTGCCAGCAGACCGACAGGGAATGAAAAACTGTTTTTT.

This rearrangement joins TRBV6-1 to TRBJ1-4, with D maybe TRBD1 (5 bases). The V end lost 8 bases, the J end lost 8 bases, and 15 bases lay between the germline ends. There are 13 residues in the CDR3. The germline V gene encodes CDR1 MNHNS and CDR2 SASEGT. The CDR3: CASRYSRGEKLFF. The CDR3 DNA is TGTGCCAGCCGATATTCCCGGGGGGAAAAACTGTTTTTT.